This TCR beta chain was recovered during a study of human T cells and chemical hapten exposure. General observations from the study: Large CDR3 similarity clusters arose significantly more often from expanded TCRs than from controls. TCRs at a frequency above 1 in 1000 stayed unchanged with DPC sensitization.

Time point specified: patch test 2, 6 weeks after DPC sensitization. Indicated treatment: therapeutic diphenylcyclopropenone sensitization with weekly scalp DPC. The total RNA was obtained from whole blood that was not fractionated. In regard to this clonotype: Its antigen is undetermined.

In the authors' methods: Sampled TCR counts reached a median of around 94,000 per sample, with values ranging from about 20,000 to 750,000. TCRdb ran MiXCR on the RACE reads and lists one entry per CDR3 protein. The V and J calls reflect TCRdb's pipeline rather than the authors' work. The data contain approximately 120,000 distinct CDR3 sequences, 9.2% of them singletons. CDR1 is MNHEY, CDR2 SVGAGI, per germline. The CDR3 loop spans 14 amino acids. With 8 bases removed from V and 0 bases from J, the gap between germline ends came to 13 bases. This TCR was recovered from a woman in her thirties or forties with alopecia areata. Some clones in this sample may be carry-over from other donors' samples. The chain joins TRBV6-5 to TRBJ1-2; tentative D call: TRBD1 (5 bases). This material consisted of whole blood, taken in connection with sensitization to the hapten diphenylcyclopropenone (DPC). The CDR3 sequence: CASVGGFPNYGYTF. The CDR3 coding sequence is TGTGCCAGCGTCGGGGGGTTTCCTAACTATGGCTACACCTTC.